This paragraph reports one T cell receptor beta chain. These data come from a study of blood T cell repertoires in COVID-19. In the study overall: From T cells, B-cell-depleted T cells, or PBMCs came the material, which was cDNA or gDNA.

The CDR3 totals 15 residues. Germline-derived CDR1 and CDR2 are SGHRS and YFSETQ. Between the trimmed V and J ends, which lost 0 bases and 5 bases, there was a span of 12 bases. During active infection, Seattle patients enrolled and were then monitored through disease. As processed by the authors: Quantification of nucleated cells was approximated via reference gene primer amplification. Clones were read by immunoSEQ multiplex PCR, and TCRdb kept only the in-frame ones, dropping some. V, J and clone size are those of that table, while D and trimming were read from the DNA. This table has 100,000 to 150,000 clones, around 70% appearing once.

The receptor comes from a man older than 75 with COVID-19, enrolled during active disease. The chain combines TRBV5-1 with TRBJ2-1; possibly TRBD1 for D (7 bases). Source material: peripheral blood. In DNA, the CDR3 is TGCGCCAGCAGCTTGGGTCCAGGGGGGAACAATGAGCAGTTCTTC. This codes for CASSLGPGGNNEQFF.